This T cell receptor beta chain was recorded in a study of blood T cell repertoires in COVID-19. On the study more broadly: Spain, Italy and the United States supplied samples that represented acute and convalescent COVID-19. Sample material is recorded as cDNA or gDNA derived from T cells, B-cell-depleted T cells, or PBMCs.

The germline gives CDR1 SGHVS, CDR2 FQNEAQ. The length of the CDR3 is 15 residues. The junction had 5 bases not matched to a gene; V was cut back by 0 bases and J by 7 bases. Original processing methods: Amplification with reference gene primers provided the estimates of nucleated cell counts. The method was immunoSEQ multiplex PCR; TCRdb's version includes in-frame clones alone and lacks a portion of them. The DNA was the basis for D and trimming; V, J and clone size are from that table. The data hold about 29,000 clones, with 80% to 85% observed a single time. This clone appeared once. The receptor was isolated from an elderly man with active COVID-19. Sequencing was done on a sample of peripheral blood. The rearrangement joins TRBV7-8 to TRBJ1-5; 8 nucleotides agree with TRBD1. CDR3 region: CASSLATGVGQPQHF. The CDR3 DNA reads as TGTGCCAGCAGCTTAGCGACAGGGGTGGGCCAGCCCCAGCATTTT.